This T cell receptor beta chain is from a study of blood T cell repertoires in COVID-19 (dated by TCRdb to the early 2020s). Broadly, across the study: Samples covering the acute and convalescent phases of COVID-19 were provided by collaborators in the United States, Italy and Spain. The material from the prospective study consisted of cDNA or gDNA derived from T cells, B-cell-depleted T cells, or PBMCs. Deeply sampled blood TCRbeta repertoires from subjects exposed to, actively infected with, or recovered from COVID-19 were included in the dataset. The repertoires were released in a freely available public database intended as a resource for research on the immune response to SARS-CoV-2. The samples were drawn from two sources: the first 160 participants of the ongoing ImmuneRACE study, and fewer than 1,500 subjects contributed by 6 global collaborators. The sample metadata nearly always contained a de-identified subject ID, COVID-19 status, age in years and sex. HLA class I and class II types, where available, came from metadata supplied by the sample provider rather than from assay-based typing.

In Seattle, one collaborating source enrolled patients while the infection was active and tracked those patients longitudinally over the course of disease. The collaborating institutions used their own protocols to collect whole blood in K2EDTA tubes. Collaborator samples were shipped for TCRbeta analysis as frozen whole blood, isolated PBMCs, or DNA extracted from either sample type. TCRbeta CDR3 regions were amplified from genomic DNA by means of the immunoSEQ Assay, a bias-controlled multiplex PCR. As for the original processing: Within the assay, amplification of reference gene primers was used to estimate how many nucleated cells each sample contained. Sequence reads were collapsed and filtered to measure the absolute abundance of every unique TCRbeta CDR3 rearrangement. For each sample, productive Simpson clonality was calculated by taking the square root of Simpson's diversity index across productive rearrangements. The table comes from immuneACCESS by way of TCRdb, which keeps in-frame sequences with V and J called. Part of the clones is missing from these tables; in studies checked, under half for an unresolved V gene and the rest for unknown reasons. D and trimming were read from the DNA, whereas the V and J calls and clone size are those reported in that table. The sample records approximately 200,000 clones, just under 90% of which are singletons. Approximately 2.5% of the sample comes from the top ten.

With regard to this clone: Its antigen specificity is not known. Nothing much larger sits one base from this clone, and base qualities are not available.

Findings and caveats that apply to the study as a whole: How much clinical and demographic metadata was included differed by source and by participant, and the metadata was provided uncurated.

The sequence came from a man aged 30 to 39 with COVID-19, enrolled during active disease. The sequenced sample consisted of peripheral blood.

This receptor carries the CDR3 CASSWSGSPNNEQFF. The DNA reads TGTGCCAGCAGTTGGAGCGGGAGTCCAAACAATGAGCAGTTCTTC. In this chain, TRBV27 is recombined with TRBJ2-1; TRBD2 aligns with 8 central bases. For CDR1 and CDR2, the germline V gene (reference sequence) lists MNHEY and SMNVEV. For this chain, trimming is 4 bases at the V end and 5 bases at the J end, and the number of junction bases without a gene match is 7. The CDR3 holds 15 amino acids from the cysteine to the phenylalanine. Solely the CDR3 DNA is kept, with 45 bases framed from the first base.